Presented here are 10 T cell receptor beta chains from one specimen sequenced in a study of identical twins. In TCRdb, the 5' RACE reads were re-called with MiXCR into one record per CDR3 protein. This repertoire shows a few hundred thousand distinct CDR3 sequences, over 8.5% found once; its top ten account for roughly 3.2%. In addition, the sample was reused for a study of yellow fever vaccine responses in identical twins.

Sequenced material: PBMCs. The receptors here all came from a woman aged 18-29 years in good health.

This clonotype was counted a few times. The chain is built from TRBV7-2 and TRBJ1-1; D gene unclear. This CDR3 contains 14 residues. Per the germline V gene, CDR1 is SGHTA and CDR2 is FQGNSA. V lost 8 bases, J lost 1 base, and 14 bases lay in between. The CDR3 region has the DNA TGTGCCAGCGGAGGGATAGGCCCGAACACTGAAGCTTTCTTT. The encoded protein is CASGGIGPNTEAFF.

This clonotype appeared a few times. The chain carries TRBV20-1 and TRBJ2-7; tentative D call: TRBD2 (6 bases). The germline V gene has CDR1 DFQATT and CDR2 SNEGSKA (reference sequence). The CDR3 length is 15 residues. With 0 bases removed from V and 1 base from J, the gap between germline ends came to 13 bases. Here the CDR3 reads CSARDQNSGSYEQYF. The DNA for the CDR3 is TGCAGTGCTAGAGATCAAAATAGCGGATCCTACGAGCAGTACTTC.

This chain connects TRBV12-3 or TRBV12-4 to TRBJ1-1; D is possibly TRBD1 (6 bases). The CDR3 has 16 amino acids. The V gene lost 2 bases and the J gene lost 5 bases, with 18 bases spanning the gap. CDR3 amino acids: CASSLMAGALMTEAFF. In DNA form, the CDR3 reads TGTGCCAGCAGTTTAATGGCAGGGGCCCTAATGACTGAAGCTTTCTTT.

This clonotype was seen ten or more times. V is TRBV28 and J is TRBJ2-1, with D possibly TRBD1 on 5 matching bases. CDR1 and CDR2 (germline): MDHEN, SYDVKM. The CDR3 has 16 residues. Trimming cost V 5 bases and J 3 bases, with 17 bases left between them. The CDR3 DNA follows: TGTGCCAGCAGTCAAGAAGCCTTGACAGTCTACAATGAGCAGTTCTTC. Its translation is CASSQEALTVYNEQFF.

In this sample, this clonotype turned up a few times. The genes are TRBV4-2 and TRBJ2-2; unclear D gene. The V and J ends lost 1 base and 0 bases respectively, with 9 bases between them. CDR1 LGHNA and CDR2 YNFKEQ come from the germline V gene. This CDR3 region has 16 residues. The CDR3 region has the DNA TGTGCCAGCAGCCAAGTACCAGCGACGAACACCGGGGAGCTGTTTTTT. It specifies CASSQVPATNTGELFF.

In this sample, this clonotype turned up a few times. The V call is TRBV11-2, the J call TRBJ2-1; D could derive from TRBD1 or TRBD2 (6 bases each). With 0 bases removed from V and 10 bases from J, the gap between germline ends came to 16 bases. Germline CDR1 and CDR2: SGHAT and FQNNGV. The CDR3 sequence is 15 residues long. The CDR3 spells CASSLEPPGAYEQFF. CDR3 DNA: TGTGCCAGCAGCTTAGAGCCCCCGGGGGCCTACGAGCAGTTCTTC.

The chain uses TRBV5-4 and TRBJ2-1; the D is unclear. Germline loops: CDR1 SGHNT, CDR2 YYREEE (reference sequence). The CDR3 runs 12 residues. Trimming took off 4 bases at V and 10 bases at J, with 12 bases between the two ends. The CDR3: CASSLGSFEQFF. CDR3 sequence (DNA): TGTGCCAGCAGCCTTGGCAGCTTCGAGCAGTTCTTC.

The rearrangement joins TRBV10-3 to TRBJ2-3, with D possibly being TRBD2 (6 bases). There are 13 residues in the CDR3. Germline lookup yields CDR1 ENHRY and CDR2 SYGVKD. V lost 7 bases, J lost 5 bases, and 13 bases lay in between. CDR3 residues: CAITGTVGDTQYF. In nucleotides, the CDR3 is TGTGCCATCACCGGGACTGTAGGAGATACGCAGTATTTT.

This clonotype came up a few times. This chain joins TRBV28 and TRBJ1-5; 7 nucleotides align to TRBD1. With 5 bases clipped from V and 7 bases from J, the junction kept 11 bases outside the gene matches. CDR1 and CDR2 (germline): MDHEN, SYDVKM. The CDR3 has 15 residues. The CDR3 DNA is TGTGCCAGCAGTCCCAGGGGGGGGGCAGGGCAGCCCCAGCATTTT. Amino acids: CASSPRGGAGQPQHF.

This clonotype was seen a handful of times. The CDR3, as DNA: TGTGCCAGCAGATTCGGGACCGGGGAGCTGTTTTTT. Translating it yields CASRFGTGELFF. The gene calls are TRBV28 and TRBJ2-2; the D is unclear. The CDR3 is made up of 12 amino acids. Trimming shortened V by 6 bases and J by 5 bases, and 7 bases separated the two germline ends. CDR1 and CDR2 from the germline V gene are MDHEN and SYDVKM.